The clone carrying this TCR beta chain was observed a few times. The sample is drawn from a study of blood T cells in healthy people across ages. This CDR3 region has 16 residues. The ends lost 3 bases at V and 4 bases at J; junction bases unmatched: 8. Germline-derived CDR1 and CDR2 are MNHEY and SMNVEV (reference sequence). Primed by a sample-barcoded 5' primer and a J-beta primer mix, a second PCR proceeded for about 7 to 12 cycles. MiXCR was run by TCRdb on the 5' RACE reads, yielding one entry per CDR3 protein. This sample has hundreds of thousands of distinct CDR3 sequences; about 54% occur once, and the top ten carry approximately 40%.

The genes are TRBV27 and TRBJ2-1; TRBD1 agrees at 8 bases. The sequence derives from a man aged 55 to 70 in good health. The sequencing sample was made of blood. DNA for the CDR3: TGTGCCAGCAGTTTTTCCCCCAGGGGGCCTTACAATGAGCAGTTCTTC. It yields the protein CASSFSPRGPYNEQFF.